What follows describes a single T cell receptor (beta chain). Its antigen is not known. These data come from a study of CD8+CD57+ T cells in acquired aplastic anemia. Study-wide results and limits: Patient and control CD8+ Simpson's diversity was not significantly different. Patients and controls turned out to have approximately 29 CD8+ CDR3 sequences in common.

An expansion of CD8+CD57+ cells by flow cytometry had been shown in patients chosen for sequencing. Patients had received no therapy at the time of blood sampling. Genomic DNA constituted the template upon which TCR beta VDJ and CDR3 profiling was performed. TCRdb redid the calling of the reads with MiXCR, one entry per CDR3 protein. The sample carries 310,000 or so distinct CDR3 sequences, under 60% recorded once. V was shortened by 11 bases and J by 9 bases, with 22 bases between the two germline ends. The length of the CDR3 is 13 residues. Germline lookup yields CDR1 SNHLY and CDR2 FYNNEI. The sample taken for sequencing was sorted CD4+, CD8+, or CD8+CD57+ T cells (not recorded which) from PBMCs. This sequence originates from a human donor with aplastic anemia. The chain combines TRBV2 with TRBJ2-5; TRBD2 is a possible D gene (6 bases). The CDR3 DNA sequence: TGTGCCGGCCGAGGCCTGGGGGGTCAGCCCCAGTACTTC. It specifies CAGRGLGGQPQYF.